Each of the 8 T cell receptor beta chains below was sequenced from the same sample in a study of tumor-infiltrating lymphocytes in primary liver carcinoma. From 500 ng of total RNA, TCR beta-specific cDNA was reverse-transcribed using a constant-region primer. Libraries for TCR beta were built through three nested multiplex PCR rounds, which together made up a slightly modified ARM-PCR procedure. Primers for the first two PCR rounds were TRBV1-TRBV30 forward primers and a C-beta reverse primer (approximately 10 cycles per round). TCRdb redid the calling of the multiplex PCR reads with MiXCR, one entry per CDR3 protein. This sample has 330,000 or so distinct CDR3 sequences, with about 65% found just once. For blood RNA, unsorted whole blood served as the source, and germline DNA was extracted too. The sample was peripheral blood. The receptors originated from a man between 35 and 55 years old with primary liver carcinoma and hepatitis B virus infection.

This clonotype appeared many times. The chain recombines TRBV4-3 with TRBJ2-1, with D hard to call. Germline assignment: CDR1 LGHNA and CDR2 YSLEER. This CDR3 is 15 amino acids long. V lost 2 bases to trimming and J lost 5 bases, with 13 bases between them. As DNA, the CDR3 is TGCGCCAGCAGCCAACAGCCTGACCTTGACAATGAGCAGTTCTTC. As protein: CASSQQPDLDNEQFF.

About this clonotype itself: A single base separates this from a much larger clone, so it may be a read error. The CDR3 DNA is TGTACCAGCAGTAATCGACAGGGTGGCACTGAAGCTTTCTTT. Its protein product is CTSSNRQGGTEAFF. This rearrangement joins TRBV12-3 or TRBV12-4 to TRBJ1-1; 7 nucleotides align to TRBD1. The CDR3 is 14 amino acids.

Of note for this clonotype: This may come from a read error, since a much larger clone is one base off. V and J are TRBV4-1 and TRBJ2-1, with 8 bases fitting TRBD1. Germline CDR1 is MGHRA and CDR2 is YSYEKL. The CDR3 length is 15 residues. In DNA form, the CDR3 reads TGCGCCACCAGCCAAGATCATCACAGGGGGAATGAGCAGTTCTTC. Protein: CATSQDHHRGNEQFF.

A remark on this clonotype: It is likely a read error, because the conserved phenylalanine at the end of the CDR3 is missing. The limits of the CDR3 on the DNA are not certain, so only TCRdb's listed CDR3 is given. The J gene is TRBJ1-6, the V gene TRBV11-2. The CDR3 is 14 residues long, counting both termini. Germline lookup yields CDR1 SGHAT and CDR2 FQNNGV. The CDR3 sequence is CASSLVALGSPLNI.

This clonotype was counted once. J is TRBJ2-7 and V is TRBV11-2, with D perhaps given as TRBD1 or TRBD2 (5 bases each). Germline lookup yields CDR1 SGHAT and CDR2 FQNNGV. The CDR3 contains 15 residues. The CDR3 nucleotides read TGTCCCGGCAGCTTTGGATATATGGGGGCCTACGAGCAGTACTTC. Its translation: CPGSFGYMGAYEQYF.

This clonotype was seen many times. The chain has TRBV6-5 and TRBJ2-2; 8 nucleotides agree with TRBD1. The CDR3 runs 15 residues. From germline, CDR1 is MNHEY and CDR2 SVGAGI. V was clipped by 5 bases and J by 5 bases; unmatched bases: 7. CDR3: CASSTSRGRTGELFF. In DNA, the CDR3 is TGTGCCAGCAGTACCTCCAGGGGGCGGACCGGGGAGCTGTTTTTT.

This clonotype was seen only a few times. This chain connects TRBV4-1 to TRBJ2-2, with 9 bases that match TRBD1. The J segment lost 7 bases and the V segment lost 8 bases, leaving 11 bases of the junction unmatched. The length of the CDR3 is 15 residues. Per the germline V gene, CDR1 is MGHRA and CDR2 is YSYEKL. The CDR3 region is CASHYTGGENGELFF. The CDR3 coding sequence is TGCGCCAGCCATTACACAGGGGGCGAGAACGGGGAGCTGTTTTTT.

For this clonotype: This may arise from a read error, as a much more abundant clone is one base away. This chain joins TRBV5-5 and TRBJ2-2, with TRBD2 identical over 10 bases. V was pared by 2 bases and J by 4 bases, with 5 bases of the junction left unmatched. The CDR3 consists of 16 residues. The V gene's germline CDR1 is SGHKS and CDR2 YYEKEE (reference sequence). The CDR3 sequence: CASSFGTSVSTGELFF. The CDR3 coding sequence is TGTGCCAGCAGCTTTGGGACTAGCGTGAGCACCGGGGAGCTGTTTTTT. The full variable domain, in which reference TRBV5-5 and TRBJ2-2 provide the parts outside the CDR3, is DAGVTQSPTHLIKTRGQQVTLRCSPISGHKSVSWYQQVLGQGPQFIFQYYEKEERGRGNFPDRFSARQFPNYSSELNVNALLLGDSALYLCASSFGTSVSTGELFFGEGSRLTVL.